This is a list of T cell receptor beta chains from one sample in a study of control samples from healthy donors and cancer patients. Method: immunoSEQ multiplex PCR; TCRdb's copy keeps in-frame clones and lacks some. The sample yields 400,000 to 450,000 clones, around 90% seen once. Sequenced sample: PBMCs. The receptors come from a man aged 35-49 years with head and neck cancer. Each CDR3 is given with its conserved first and last residue. A D gene is named only where the DNA matches it firmly. Clone size is stated in some rows and not others, as once, few, many or a class when expanded.

v_call: TRBV7-9
cdr3_length: 15
clone_size: many
d_call: NA
j_call: TRBJ2-7
cdr3_nt: TGTGCCAGCAGCTTAGGAAGGGTAAAGGGCGACGAGCAGTACTTC
cdr3_aa: CASSLGRVKGDEQYF

v_call: TRBV6-5
cdr3_length: 13
clone_size: NA
d_call: NA
j_call: TRBJ1-1
cdr3_nt: TGTGCCAGCAGTCGAGGGCCAACGGGGGGAGCTTTCTTT
cdr3_aa: CASSRGPTGGAFF

v_call: TRBV15
cdr3_length: 14
clone_size: NA
d_call: TRBD1
j_call: TRBJ2-7
cdr3_nt: TGTGCCACCAGTGACAGGGGGCTCTCCTACGAGCAGTACTTC
cdr3_aa: CATSDRGLSYEQYF

v_call: TRBV19
cdr3_length: 15
clone_size: NA
d_call: TRBD2
j_call: TRBJ2-7
cdr3_nt: TGTGCCAGTAGTATTCTAGCGGGAGGCTCCTACGAGCAGTACTTC
cdr3_aa: CASSILAGGSYEQYF

v_call: TRBV7-8
cdr3_length: 14
clone_size: NA
d_call: NA
j_call: TRBJ1-5
cdr3_nt: TGTGCCAGCAGCTTAGTAGTAGGCAATCAGCCCCAGCATTTT
cdr3_aa: CASSLVVGNQPQHF

v_call: TRBV15
cdr3_length: 18
clone_size: NA
d_call: NA
j_call: TRBJ2-7
cdr3_nt: TGTGCCACCAGCAGAGATAGGGGAGGATGGAGTCAAGCCTACGAGCAGTACTTC
cdr3_aa: CATSRDRGGWSQAYEQYF

v_call: TRBV18
cdr3_length: 15
clone_size: NA
d_call: TRBD1
j_call: TRBJ2-1
cdr3_nt: TGTGCCAGCTCACCTTCCGGGACAGGGGACAATGAGCAGTTCTTC
cdr3_aa: CASSPSGTGDNEQFF

v_call: TRBV9
cdr3_length: 16
clone_size: NA
d_call: TRBD2
j_call: TRBJ2-3
cdr3_nt: TGTGCCAGCAGCCCCCGGGGGAGCGGGAGAGAAGATACGCAGTATTTT
cdr3_aa: CASSPRGSGREDTQYF

v_call: TRBV5-1
cdr3_length: 13
clone_size: NA
d_call: NA
j_call: TRBJ2-7
cdr3_nt: TGCGCCAGCAGCTTGGCACAGGGCTACGAGCAGTACTTC
cdr3_aa: CASSLAQGYEQYF

v_call: TRBV30
cdr3_length: 13
clone_size: NA
d_call: NA
j_call: TRBJ1-2
cdr3_nt: TGTGCCTGGAGGTCCCCGACAGGTTATGGCTACACCTTC
cdr3_aa: CAWRSPTGYGYTF

v_call: TRBV27
cdr3_length: 14
clone_size: NA
d_call: TRBD1
j_call: TRBJ1-5
cdr3_nt: TGTGCCAGCGGACGGACAGGTAGCAATCAGCCCCAGCATTTT
cdr3_aa: CASGRTGSNQPQHF

v_call: TRBV28
cdr3_length: 14
clone_size: NA
d_call: NA
j_call: TRBJ1-2
cdr3_nt: TGTGCCAGCAGTTTATCGGGGGGCCTCTATGGCTACACCTTC
cdr3_aa: CASSLSGGLYGYTF

v_call: TRBV28
cdr3_length: 16
clone_size: NA
d_call: NA
j_call: TRBJ2-7
cdr3_nt: TGTGCCAGCAGGCGATCCGGGACGATCGTATCCCACGAGCAGTACTTC
cdr3_aa: CASRRSGTIVSHEQYF

v_call: TRBV28
cdr3_length: 15
clone_size: NA
d_call: TRBD1
j_call: TRBJ1-2
cdr3_nt: TGTGCCAGCAGTTTAGTGACCAGGGGGCTCTATGGCTACACCTTC
cdr3_aa: CASSLVTRGLYGYTF

v_call: TRBV30
cdr3_length: 15
clone_size: NA
d_call: NA
j_call: TRBJ1-2
cdr3_nt: TGTGCCTGGGTCCGTAGTCCGCCCGGGAGGTATGGCTACACCTTC
cdr3_aa: CAWVRSPPGRYGYTF

v_call: TRBV15
cdr3_length: 15
clone_size: NA
d_call: NA
j_call: TRBJ2-1
cdr3_nt: TGTGCCACCCGTGACGGGGCTTTTACCTACAATGAGCAGTTCTTC
cdr3_aa: CATRDGAFTYNEQFF

v_call: TRBV6-4
cdr3_length: 13
clone_size: NA
d_call: NA
j_call: TRBJ1-2
cdr3_nt: TGTGCCAGCAGTGAAGAGGTGGGATATGGCTACACCTTC
cdr3_aa: CASSEEVGYGYTF

v_call: TRBV30
cdr3_length: 15
clone_size: NA
d_call: TRBD2
j_call: TRBJ2-1
cdr3_nt: TGTGCCTGGAGTACGACTAGCGGGAGGGCTTGGGAGCAGTTCTTC
cdr3_aa: CAWSTTSGRAWEQFF

v_call: TRBV5-6
cdr3_length: 15
clone_size: NA
d_call: NA
j_call: TRBJ2-7
cdr3_nt: TGTGCCAGCAGCCCGCAGGGGGGGGCGCGTTACGAGCAGTACTTC
cdr3_aa: CASSPQGGARYEQYF

v_call: TRBV20-1
cdr3_length: 16
clone_size: once
d_call: TRBD2
j_call: TRBJ2-3
cdr3_nt: TGCAGTGCTAGTGGGGGACTAGCGGGGGGAATAGATACGCAGTATTTT
cdr3_aa: CSASGGLAGGIDTQYF

v_call: TRBV28
cdr3_length: 13
clone_size: NA
d_call: TRBD1
j_call: TRBJ1-5
cdr3_nt: TGTGCCGCGTCGGGACAGTTGAATCAGCCCCAGCATTTT
cdr3_aa: CAASGQLNQPQHF

v_call: TRBV5-1
cdr3_length: 15
clone_size: NA
d_call: TRBD2
j_call: TRBJ2-7
cdr3_nt: TGCGCCAGCAGCTGGACTAGCGGGGAGGGCTACGAGCAGTACTTC
cdr3_aa: CASSWTSGEGYEQYF

v_call: TRBV2
cdr3_length: 10
clone_size: NA
d_call: NA
j_call: TRBJ1-2
cdr3_nt: TGTGCCAGCCGGGCTGGTGGCTACACCTTC
cdr3_aa: CASRAGGYTF

v_call: TRBV13
cdr3_length: 19
clone_size: NA
d_call: NA
j_call: TRBJ1-6
cdr3_nt: TGTGCCAGCAATACTCGCCGGGGGAGTCAGGGGCTTCAAGGATCACCCCTCCACTTT
cdr3_aa: CASNTRRGSQGLQGSPLHF

v_call: TRBV28
cdr3_length: 12
clone_size: NA
d_call: NA
j_call: TRBJ1-1
cdr3_nt: TGTGCCAGCAGTTTCGGCGACACTGAAGCTTTCTTT
cdr3_aa: CASSFGDTEAFF

v_call: TRBV5-1
cdr3_length: 18
clone_size: NA
d_call: TRBD2
j_call: TRBJ2-1
cdr3_nt: TGCGCCAGCAGCTTGGTGGGGACCGGGACTAGCGGGTACAATGAGCAGTTCTTC
cdr3_aa: CASSLVGTGTSGYNEQFF

v_call: TRBV6-6
cdr3_length: 14
clone_size: NA
d_call: NA
j_call: TRBJ2-7
cdr3_nt: TGTGCCAGCAGTTACCCTCCGGACGTGGACGAGCAGTACTTC
cdr3_aa: CASSYPPDVDEQYF

v_call: TRBV18
cdr3_length: 18
clone_size: NA
d_call: TRBD1
j_call: TRBJ1-1
cdr3_nt: TGTGCCAGCTCACCAGTCCCTGGGACAGGGGGCGAGAGCACTGAAGCTTTCTTT
cdr3_aa: CASSPVPGTGGESTEAFF

v_call: TRBV6-2/TRBV6-3
cdr3_length: 15
clone_size: NA
d_call: NA
j_call: TRBJ2-7
cdr3_nt: TGTGCCAGCAGTTACGCACCAGGGAACCCCTACGAGCAGTACTTC
cdr3_aa: CASSYAPGNPYEQYF

v_call: TRBV6-5
cdr3_length: 14
clone_size: NA
d_call: NA
j_call: TRBJ1-3
cdr3_nt: TGTGCCAGCAGAACACAGGGATCTGGAAACACCATATATTTT
cdr3_aa: CASRTQGSGNTIYF

v_call: TRBV18
cdr3_length: 13
clone_size: NA
d_call: TRBD1
j_call: TRBJ1-1
cdr3_nt: TGTGCCAGCGCGCAGGGGGGGAACACTGAAGCTTTCTTT
cdr3_aa: CASAQGGNTEAFF

v_call: TRBV5-6
cdr3_length: 13
clone_size: NA
d_call: NA
j_call: TRBJ2-2
cdr3_nt: TGTGCCAGCAGCCGAACAGGGCTCGGGGAGCTGTTTTTT
cdr3_aa: CASSRTGLGELFF

v_call: TRBV9
cdr3_length: 15
clone_size: NA
d_call: NA
j_call: TRBJ2-7
cdr3_nt: TGTGCCAGCAGCGCGGAAGAGGGGCCCCCCTACGAGCAGTACTTC
cdr3_aa: CASSAEEGPPYEQYF

v_call: TRBV5-4
cdr3_length: 15
clone_size: NA
d_call: NA
j_call: TRBJ2-7
cdr3_nt: TGTGCCAGCAGCTCCCGGGACGTAAGCTCCTACGAGCAGTACTTC
cdr3_aa: CASSSRDVSSYEQYF

v_call: TRBV6-5
cdr3_length: 13
clone_size: NA
d_call: NA
j_call: TRBJ2-5
cdr3_nt: TGTGCCAGCAGTTTGACGGGAGTAGAGACCCAGTACTTC
cdr3_aa: CASSLTGVETQYF

v_call: TRBV30
cdr3_length: 12
clone_size: once
d_call: NA
j_call: TRBJ2-5
cdr3_nt: TGTGCCTGTTTGCGGCAGCAAGAGACCCAGTACTTC
cdr3_aa: CACLRQQETQYF

v_call: TRBV30
cdr3_length: 14
clone_size: NA
d_call: NA
j_call: TRBJ2-6
cdr3_nt: TGTGCCTGGAGACCCCCCGGGGGGGCCAACGTCCTGACTTTC
cdr3_aa: CAWRPPGGANVLTF

v_call: TRBV2
cdr3_length: 14
clone_size: NA
d_call: NA
j_call: TRBJ1-3
cdr3_nt: TGTGCCAGCAGTCTGACACTGTCTGGAAACACCATATATTTT
cdr3_aa: CASSLTLSGNTIYF

v_call: TRBV7-6
cdr3_length: 14
clone_size: once
d_call: TRBD1
j_call: TRBJ2-5
cdr3_nt: TGTGCCAGCAGCTTGGACAGGGGGCGGGAGACCCAGTACTTC
cdr3_aa: CASSLDRGRETQYF

v_call: TRBV5-1
cdr3_length: 14
clone_size: NA
d_call: NA
j_call: TRBJ1-1
cdr3_nt: TGCGCCACAGCGACCGAACCTATGAACACTGAAGCTTTCTTT
cdr3_aa: CATATEPMNTEAFF

v_call: TRBV6-1
cdr3_length: 16
clone_size: NA
d_call: NA
j_call: TRBJ1-5
cdr3_nt: TGTGCCAGCAGTGACCAGGGGCCCATGGCAAATCAGCCCCAGCATTTT
cdr3_aa: CASSDQGPMANQPQHF

v_call: TRBV5-1
cdr3_length: 13
clone_size: NA
d_call: NA
j_call: TRBJ1-5
cdr3_nt: TGCGCCAGCAGCTTGCAACAGGATCAGCCCCAGCATTTT
cdr3_aa: CASSLQQDQPQHF

v_call: TRBV24-1
cdr3_length: 15
clone_size: NA
d_call: NA
j_call: TRBJ2-5
cdr3_nt: TGTGCCACCAGTGACCCCATAGGGACGCAAGAGACCCAGTACTTC
cdr3_aa: CATSDPIGTQETQYF

v_call: TRBV4-2
cdr3_length: 14
clone_size: few
d_call: NA
j_call: TRBJ1-1
cdr3_nt: TGTGCCAGCAGCCAAGACTCCGTGGGCACTGAAGCTTTCTTT
cdr3_aa: CASSQDSVGTEAFF

v_call: TRBV11-2
cdr3_length: 17
clone_size: NA
d_call: NA
j_call: TRBJ2-1
cdr3_nt: TGTGCCAGCAGCCGTCCCACCCCGGGGGGCGGTGGCGATGAGCAGTTCTTC
cdr3_aa: CASSRPTPGGGGDEQFF

v_call: TRBV19
cdr3_length: 19
clone_size: NA
d_call: TRBD1
j_call: TRBJ1-3
cdr3_nt: TGTGCCAGTCCTCTAAAGGGGGCAGGGGTCTTGTTCTCTGGAAACACCATATATTTT
cdr3_aa: CASPLKGAGVLFSGNTIYF